Listed below are T cell receptor beta chains from one sample, sequenced in a study of blood T cells in healthy people across ages. TCRdb processed the 5' RACE reads anew with MiXCR; each CDR3 protein has one entry. The sample consists of fewer than 750,000 distinct CDR3 sequences, more than 45% of them appearing once. Material: blood. All receptors derive from an elderly woman in good health. Both conserved end residues are part of each CDR3. A D gene is named only where the DNA matches it firmly. The size entry is marked missing in some rows and otherwise reads once, few, many or a size class.

v_gene,abundance,d_gene,CDR3aa
TRBV20-1,-,-,CSAGRGLQETQYF
TRBV6-5,-,-,CASSYFLGWDNEQFF
TRBV28,few,-,CASSPPPGWENEQFF
TRBV29-1,-,-,CSVEEADNEQFF
TRBV7-2,-,-,CASSSNGLFVTQYF
TRBV6-5,-,-,CASSYVGGNFATNEKLFF
TRBV7-9,many,TRBD1,CASSLAIGQGANYEQYF
TRBV20-1,-,TRBD2,CSAPGTSGANTGELFF
TRBV9,-,-,CASSRAPGVGEKLFF
TRBV14,few,-,CASSQVFGPLTDTQYF
TRBV5-1,many,-,CASSLVGTEAPLYEQYF
TRBV7-9,many,TRBD1,CASSLEGASNQPQHF
TRBV20-1,-,-,CSARGMGQNEKLFF
TRBV19,-,-,CASSIVGYSNQPQHF
TRBV29-1,-,TRBD1,CSVVQGAEETQYF
TRBV27,-,-,CASSLAGEDNEQFF
TRBV25-1,-,-,CASSQDLHEQYF
TRBV4-3,-,-,CASSQERVGDEQFF
TRBV6-6,few,TRBD2,CASSSGLAGVRYF